This T cell receptor (beta chain) was found in a study of metastatic and nonmetastatic thyroid tumors. General study results and limits: Within blood and tumor, benign nodules reportedly had significantly lower TCR beta diversity than malignant thyroid tumors did.

Of note for this clone: Its antigen is as yet unknown.

Germline V CDR1 and CDR2: SGHTA, FQGTGA. CDR3 length equals 18 residues. V gave up 5 bases and J gave up 0 bases; unmatched junction bases: 10. TCRdb used MiXCR to call clones anew from the PCR reads. Among 35,000 to 40,000 clones listed, around 30% were seen once. Thyroid surgery had not been preceded by any treatment in any patient. Sample: blood. The TCR sequence derives from a male donor with papillary thyroid cancer or a benign thyroid nodule (not recorded which). Some clones in this sample may be carry-over from other donors' samples. The gene calls are TRBV7-3 and TRBJ2-6; 7 nucleotides agree with TRBD1. CDR3 region: CASSRTGTANSGANVLTF. CDR3 DNA sequence: TGTGCCAGCAGCCGCACCGGGACAGCAAACTCTGGGGCCAACGTCCTGACTTTC. The entire variable domain, with the rest obtained from reference TRBV7-3 and TRBJ2-6, is as follows: GAGVSQTPSNKVTEKGKYVELRCDPISGHTALYWYRQSLGQGPEFLIYFQGTGAADDSGLPNDRFFAVRPEGSVSTLKIQRTERGDSAVYLCASSRTGTANSGANVLTFGAGSRLTVL.